Listed below are T cell receptor beta chains from one sample, sequenced in a study of T cell changes during pregnancy in multiple sclerosis. Generated by immunoSEQ multiplex PCR, the TCRdb table keeps only in-frame clones and is missing some. The sample shows approximately 32,000 clones, roughly nine tenths of them seen only once. The sample here was CD8+ T cells from peripheral blood mononuclear cells, taken in the first trimester of pregnancy. These receptors were taken from a female donor with multiple sclerosis, enrolled in a pregnancy study. Each CDR3 is given with its conserved first and last residue. D genes are given only for firm matches. Clone sizes are given selectively: once, few, many, or a class where the clone is expanded.

clone size: once
D gene: TRBD2
J gene: TRBJ2-1
V gene: TRBV7-9
CDR3 DNA: TGTGCCAGCAGCTTAACGGGACTAGCTGACAATGAGCAGTTCTTC
CDR3 protein: CASSLTGLADNEQFF

clone size: NA
D gene: TRBD2
J gene: TRBJ2-2
V gene: TRBV27
CDR3 DNA: TGTGCCAGCAGGACACGGGGGGGAACCGGGGAGCTGTTTTTT
CDR3 protein: CASRTRGGTGELFF

clone size: NA
D gene: NA
J gene: TRBJ1-1
V gene: TRBV5-5
CDR3 DNA: TGTGCCAGCAGCCTAGGGGTTATTGATACTGAAGCTTTCTTT
CDR3 protein: CASSLGVIDTEAFF

clone size: NA
D gene: NA
J gene: TRBJ2-3
V gene: TRBV19
CDR3 DNA: TGTGCCAGTAGAAGAGTAGCGGTCACAGATACGCAGTATTTT
CDR3 protein: CASRRVAVTDTQYF

clone size: NA
D gene: NA
J gene: TRBJ2-3
V gene: TRBV9
CDR3 DNA: TGTGCCAGCAGCGTAGAACTCACAGATACGCAGTATTTT
CDR3 protein: CASSVELTDTQYF

clone size: NA
D gene: NA
J gene: TRBJ1-3
V gene: TRBV7-9
CDR3 DNA: TGTGCCAGCAGCCCTCGGGGGGCTGGAAACACCATATATTTT
CDR3 protein: CASSPRGAGNTIYF

clone size: NA
D gene: TRBD2
J gene: TRBJ2-1
V gene: TRBV19
CDR3 DNA: TGTGCCAGTAGTATGTCTCTAGCGGGAGGGGAGCAGTTCTTC
CDR3 protein: CASSMSLAGGEQFF

clone size: medium-sized
D gene: NA
J gene: TRBJ2-7
V gene: TRBV27
CDR3 DNA: TGTGCCAGCAGTTACGCCCGCCGGGAGCAGTACTTC
CDR3 protein: CASSYARREQYF

clone size: NA
D gene: NA
J gene: TRBJ1-5
V gene: TRBV28
CDR3 DNA: TGTGCCAGCAGTTTGGTAGCGAGTAGCAATCAGCCCCAGCATTTT
CDR3 protein: CASSLVASSNQPQHF

clone size: once
D gene: NA
J gene: TRBJ2-7
V gene: TRBV18
CDR3 DNA: TGTGCCAGCTCACCACTAACAGAACCCTACGAGCAGTACTTC
CDR3 protein: CASSPLTEPYEQYF

clone size: NA
D gene: NA
J gene: TRBJ1-3
V gene: TRBV7-3
CDR3 DNA: TGTGCCAGCAGCCTACAATGGTGGGGCACTGGAAACACCATATATTTT
CDR3 protein: CASSLQWWGTGNTIYF

clone size: NA
D gene: TRBD2
J gene: TRBJ2-1
V gene: TRBV6-4
CDR3 DNA: TGTGCCAGCAGTGCGGGAGGCGAGAACAATGAGCAGTTCTTC
CDR3 protein: CASSAGGENNEQFF

clone size: few
D gene: TRBD1
J gene: TRBJ2-7
V gene: TRBV28
CDR3 DNA: TGTGCCAGCAGTTCCCAAGCACAGGGGTCCTACGAGCAGTACTTC
CDR3 protein: CASSSQAQGSYEQYF

clone size: NA
D gene: NA
J gene: TRBJ2-7
V gene: TRBV2
CDR3 DNA: TGTGCCAGCAGTCCAGGGTTTTACGAGCAGTACTTC
CDR3 protein: CASSPGFYEQYF

clone size: NA
D gene: NA
J gene: TRBJ2-3
V gene: TRBV19
CDR3 DNA: TGTGCCAGTAGTATCCTAGGCGGGGATAGCACAGATACGCAGTATTTT
CDR3 protein: CASSILGGDSTDTQYF

clone size: NA
D gene: TRBD1
J gene: TRBJ2-1
V gene: TRBV7-9
CDR3 DNA: TGTGCCAGCAGCCCGATTGCAGGGGGCGTAAACAATGAGCAGTTCTTC
CDR3 protein: CASSPIAGGVNNEQFF

clone size: NA
D gene: NA
J gene: TRBJ2-2
V gene: TRBV19
CDR3 DNA: TGTGCCAGTAGTATAGATGGAGAAACCGGGGAGCTGTTTTTT
CDR3 protein: CASSIDGETGELFF

clone size: NA
D gene: TRBD2
J gene: TRBJ2-7
V gene: TRBV11-2
CDR3 DNA: TGTGCCAGCAGCTCGCCGGGAGGCACCGAGCAGTACTTC
CDR3 protein: CASSSPGGTEQYF

clone size: NA
D gene: TRBD1
J gene: TRBJ2-2
V gene: TRBV27
CDR3 DNA: TGTGCCAGCAGTTTATCCCCGGCTGTTGCTGGGACAGGGGCCACCGGGGAGCTGTTTTTT
CDR3 protein: CASSLSPAVAGTGATGELFF

clone size: NA
D gene: TRBD2
J gene: TRBJ2-4
V gene: TRBV28
CDR3 DNA: TGTGCCAGCAGTGACCCTAGGGCGGGAGAAGTGGCCAAAAACATTCAGTACTTC
CDR3 protein: CASSDPRAGEVAKNIQYF

clone size: NA
D gene: TRBD1
J gene: TRBJ1-5
V gene: TRBV10-1
CDR3 DNA: TGCGCCAGCAGGGACAGGGATAGCAATCAGCCCCAGCATTTT
CDR3 protein: CASRDRDSNQPQHF

clone size: once
D gene: TRBD1
J gene: TRBJ1-2
V gene: TRBV19
CDR3 DNA: TGTGCCAGTAGAAACGGGACAGGAGGAAACTATGGCTACACCTTC
CDR3 protein: CASRNGTGGNYGYTF

clone size: NA
D gene: TRBD2
J gene: TRBJ2-2
V gene: TRBV13
CDR3 DNA: TGTGCCAGCAGCTTAGGACTAGCGGGAGGGATCACCGGGGAGCTGTTTTTT
CDR3 protein: CASSLGLAGGITGELFF

clone size: NA
D gene: NA
J gene: TRBJ1-3
V gene: TRBV5-4
CDR3 DNA: TGTGCCAGCAGCTTGCGGGACTCTGGAAACACCATATATTTT
CDR3 protein: CASSLRDSGNTIYF

clone size: NA
D gene: NA
J gene: TRBJ2-2
V gene: TRBV5-4
CDR3 DNA: TGTGCCAGCACAACGCAAGGGGCGCCACACACCGGGGAGCTGTTTTTT
CDR3 protein: CASTTQGAPHTGELFF

clone size: NA
D gene: TRBD2
J gene: TRBJ2-7
V gene: TRBV2
CDR3 DNA: TGTGCCAGCAGTGAAGCCTTGACGGGAGGGCCCCACGAGCAGTACTTC
CDR3 protein: CASSEALTGGPHEQYF

clone size: NA
D gene: NA
J gene: TRBJ1-2
V gene: TRBV9
CDR3 DNA: TGTGCCAGCAGCGTAGATAATGCAGGGTACTATGGCTACACCTTC
CDR3 protein: CASSVDNAGYYGYTF

clone size: NA
D gene: NA
J gene: TRBJ1-4
V gene: TRBV9
CDR3 DNA: TGTGCCAGCAGCGTTGACAGTGCAACTAATGAAAAACTGTTTTTT
CDR3 protein: CASSVDSATNEKLFF

clone size: NA
D gene: NA
J gene: TRBJ1-1
V gene: TRBV9
CDR3 DNA: TGTGCCAGCAGCGTAGTGACAGACACTGAAGCTTTCTTT
CDR3 protein: CASSVVTDTEAFF

clone size: NA
D gene: NA
J gene: TRBJ2-1
V gene: TRBV7-4
CDR3 DNA: TGTGCCAGCAGCTCAAATCCCGGGACAAGTAATGAGCAGTTCTTC
CDR3 protein: CASSSNPGTSNEQFF

clone size: NA
D gene: NA
J gene: TRBJ2-2
V gene: TRBV6-5
CDR3 DNA: TGTGCCAGCAGTTACCGCCACAGGGATCCCGGGGAGCTGTTTTTT
CDR3 protein: CASSYRHRDPGELFF

clone size: few
D gene: NA
J gene: TRBJ2-5
V gene: TRBV6-5
CDR3 DNA: TGTGCCAGCACGGGGGGCGCCTGGGAGACCCAGTACTTC
CDR3 protein: CASTGGAWETQYF